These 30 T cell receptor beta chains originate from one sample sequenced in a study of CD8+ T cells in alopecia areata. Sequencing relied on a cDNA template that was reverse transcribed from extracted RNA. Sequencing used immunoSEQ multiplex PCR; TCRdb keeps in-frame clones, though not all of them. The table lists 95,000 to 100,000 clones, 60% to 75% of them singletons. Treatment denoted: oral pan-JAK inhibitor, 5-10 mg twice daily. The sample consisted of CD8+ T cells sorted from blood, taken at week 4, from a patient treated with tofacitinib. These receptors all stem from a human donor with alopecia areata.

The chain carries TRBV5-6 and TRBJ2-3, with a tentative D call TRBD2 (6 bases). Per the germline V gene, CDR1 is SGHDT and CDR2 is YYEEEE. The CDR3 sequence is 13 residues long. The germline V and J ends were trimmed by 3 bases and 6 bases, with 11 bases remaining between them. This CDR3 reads CASSSGTYDTQYF. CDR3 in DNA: TGTGCCAGCAGCTCCGGGACTTACGATACGCAGTATTTT.

In DNA, the CDR3 is TGTGCCAGCAGTGATCCCAGGGGCACAGATACGCAGTATTTT. This gives the protein CASSDPRGTDTQYF. This chain uses TRBV6-1 with TRBJ2-3; perhaps TRBD1 as D (5 bases). The CDR3 is 14 amino acids. Germline lookup yields CDR1 MNHNS and CDR2 SASEGT. Trimming took off 3 bases at V and 1 base at J, with 8 bases between the two ends.

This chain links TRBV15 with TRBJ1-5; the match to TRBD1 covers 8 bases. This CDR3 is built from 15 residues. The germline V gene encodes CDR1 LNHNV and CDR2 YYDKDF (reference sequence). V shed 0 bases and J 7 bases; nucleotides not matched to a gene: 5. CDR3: CATSRDSGQGQPQHF. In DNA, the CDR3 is TGTGCCACCAGCAGAGATAGCGGACAGGGACAGCCCCAGCATTTT.

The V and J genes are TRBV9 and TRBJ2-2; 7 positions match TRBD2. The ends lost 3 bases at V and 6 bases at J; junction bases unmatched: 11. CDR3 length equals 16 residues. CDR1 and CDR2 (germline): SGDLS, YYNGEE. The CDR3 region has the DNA TGTGCCAGCAGCGAGTGGTCGCGCGGGGGATCCGGGGAGCTGTTTTTT. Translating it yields CASSEWSRGGSGELFF.

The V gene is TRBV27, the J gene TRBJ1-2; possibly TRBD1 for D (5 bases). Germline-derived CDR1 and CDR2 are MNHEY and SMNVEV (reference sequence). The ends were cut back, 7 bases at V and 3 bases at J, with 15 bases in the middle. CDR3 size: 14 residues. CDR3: CASKGAGQYYGYTF. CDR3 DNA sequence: TGTGCCAGCAAGGGCGCAGGGCAGTACTATGGCTACACCTTC.

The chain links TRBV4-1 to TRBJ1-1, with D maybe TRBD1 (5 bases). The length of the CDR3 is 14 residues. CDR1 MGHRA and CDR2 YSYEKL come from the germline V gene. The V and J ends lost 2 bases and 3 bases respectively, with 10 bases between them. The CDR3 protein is CASSQTQGDTEAFF. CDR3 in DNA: TGCGCCAGCAGCCAAACCCAGGGAGACACTGAAGCTTTCTTT.

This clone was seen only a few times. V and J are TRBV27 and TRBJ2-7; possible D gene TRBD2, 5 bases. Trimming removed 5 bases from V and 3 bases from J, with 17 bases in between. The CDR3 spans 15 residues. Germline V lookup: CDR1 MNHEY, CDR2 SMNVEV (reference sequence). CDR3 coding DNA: TGTGCCAGCAGTCCCACCGGAGGACGGAACTACGAGCAGTACTTC. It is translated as CASSPTGGRNYEQYF.

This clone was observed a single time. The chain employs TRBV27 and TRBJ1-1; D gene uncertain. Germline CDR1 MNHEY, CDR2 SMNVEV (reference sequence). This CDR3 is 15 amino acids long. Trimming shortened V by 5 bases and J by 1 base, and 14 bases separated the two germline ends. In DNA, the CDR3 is TGTGCCAGCAGTCCACCCTTGGGCCGGAACACTGAAGCTTTCTTT. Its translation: CASSPPLGRNTEAFF.

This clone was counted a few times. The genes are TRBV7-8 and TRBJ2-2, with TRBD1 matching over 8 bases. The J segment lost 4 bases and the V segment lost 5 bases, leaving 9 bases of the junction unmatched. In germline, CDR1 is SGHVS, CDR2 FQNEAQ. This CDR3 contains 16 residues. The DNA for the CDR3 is TGTGCCAGCAGCAACGACAGGGGATCGGGCACCGGGGAGCTGTTTTTT. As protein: CASSNDRGSGTGELFF.

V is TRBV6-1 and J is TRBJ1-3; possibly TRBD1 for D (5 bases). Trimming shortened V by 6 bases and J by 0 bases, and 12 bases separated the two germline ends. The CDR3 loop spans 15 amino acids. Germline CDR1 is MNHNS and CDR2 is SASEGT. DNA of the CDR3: TGTGCCAGCAGCCGGGACCGGAGCTCTGGAAACACCATATATTTT. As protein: CASSRDRSSGNTIYF.

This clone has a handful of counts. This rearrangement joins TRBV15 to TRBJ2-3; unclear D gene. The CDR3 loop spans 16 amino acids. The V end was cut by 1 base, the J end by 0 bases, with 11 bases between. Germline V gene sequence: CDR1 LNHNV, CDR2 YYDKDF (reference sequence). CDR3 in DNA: TGTGCCACCAGCAGAGTTCAAGGTCCTAGCACAGATACGCAGTATTTT. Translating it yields CATSRVQGPSTDTQYF.

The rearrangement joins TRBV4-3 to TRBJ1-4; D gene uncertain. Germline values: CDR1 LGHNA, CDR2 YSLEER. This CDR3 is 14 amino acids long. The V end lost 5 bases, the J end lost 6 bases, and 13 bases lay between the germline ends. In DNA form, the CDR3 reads TGCGCCAGCAGCATGGGATCAGTTGATGAAAAACTGTTTTTT. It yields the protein CASSMGSVDEKLFF.

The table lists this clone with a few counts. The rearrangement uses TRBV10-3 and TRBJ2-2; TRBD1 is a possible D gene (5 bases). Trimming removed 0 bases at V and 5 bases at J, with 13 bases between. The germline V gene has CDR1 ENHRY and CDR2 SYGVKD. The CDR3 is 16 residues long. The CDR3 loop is CAISESWTPKTGELFF. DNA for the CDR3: TGTGCCATCAGTGAGTCCTGGACACCAAAGACCGGGGAGCTGTTTTTT.

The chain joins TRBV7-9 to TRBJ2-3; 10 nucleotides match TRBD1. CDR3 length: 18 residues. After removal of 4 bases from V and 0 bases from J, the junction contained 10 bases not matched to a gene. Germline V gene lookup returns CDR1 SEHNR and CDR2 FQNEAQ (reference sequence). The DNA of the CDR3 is TGTGCCAGCAGCTCCGGGACAGGGGTCACCCCTAGCACAGATACGCAGTATTTT. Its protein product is CASSSGTGVTPSTDTQYF.

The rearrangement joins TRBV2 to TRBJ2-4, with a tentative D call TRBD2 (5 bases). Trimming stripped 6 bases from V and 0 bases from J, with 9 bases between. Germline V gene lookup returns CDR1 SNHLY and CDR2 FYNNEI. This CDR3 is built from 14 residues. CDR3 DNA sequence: TGTGCCAGCAGCAGCGGAATAGCCAAAAACATTCAGTACTTC. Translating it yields CASSSGIAKNIQYF.

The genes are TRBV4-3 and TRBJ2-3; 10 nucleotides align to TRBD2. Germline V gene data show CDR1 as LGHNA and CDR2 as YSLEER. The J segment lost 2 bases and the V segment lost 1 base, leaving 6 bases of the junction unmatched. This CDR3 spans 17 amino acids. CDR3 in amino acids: CASSQVTGTSDTDTQYF. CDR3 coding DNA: TGCGCCAGCAGCCAAGTAACCGGGACTAGCGACACAGATACGCAGTATTTT.

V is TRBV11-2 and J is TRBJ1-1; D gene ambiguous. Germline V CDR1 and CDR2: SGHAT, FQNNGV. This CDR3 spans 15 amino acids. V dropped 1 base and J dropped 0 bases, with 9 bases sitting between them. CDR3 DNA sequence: TGTGCCAGCAGCTTAGGGCGCTATATGAACACTGAAGCTTTCTTT. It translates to CASSLGRYMNTEAFF.

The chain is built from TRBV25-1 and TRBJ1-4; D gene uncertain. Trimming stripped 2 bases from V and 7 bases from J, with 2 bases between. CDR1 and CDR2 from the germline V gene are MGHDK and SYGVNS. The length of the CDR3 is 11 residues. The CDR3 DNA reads TGTGCCAGCAGTGAAGGTGAAAAACTGTTTTTT. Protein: CASSEGEKLFF.

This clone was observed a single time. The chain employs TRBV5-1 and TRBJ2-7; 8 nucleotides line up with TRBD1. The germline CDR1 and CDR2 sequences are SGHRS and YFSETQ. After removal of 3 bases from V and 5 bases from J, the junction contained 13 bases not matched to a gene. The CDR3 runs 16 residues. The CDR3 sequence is CASSSNRGSLFNEQYF. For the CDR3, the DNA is TGCGCCAGCAGCTCAAACAGGGGGAGCCTATTCAACGAGCAGTACTTC. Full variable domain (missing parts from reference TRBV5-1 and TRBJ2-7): KAGVTQTPRYLIKTRGQQVTLSCSPISGHRSVSWYQQTPGQGLQFLFEYFSETQRNKGNFPGRFSGRQFSNSRSEMNVSTLELGDSALYLCASSSNRGSLFNEQYFGPGTRLTVT.

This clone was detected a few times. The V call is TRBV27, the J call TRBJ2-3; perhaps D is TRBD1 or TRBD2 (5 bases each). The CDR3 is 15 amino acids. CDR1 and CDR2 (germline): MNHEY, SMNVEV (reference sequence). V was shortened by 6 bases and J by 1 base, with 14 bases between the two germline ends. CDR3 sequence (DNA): TGTGCCAGCAGCAGATTCGGGACGGGCACAGATACGCAGTATTTT. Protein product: CASSRFGTGTDTQYF.

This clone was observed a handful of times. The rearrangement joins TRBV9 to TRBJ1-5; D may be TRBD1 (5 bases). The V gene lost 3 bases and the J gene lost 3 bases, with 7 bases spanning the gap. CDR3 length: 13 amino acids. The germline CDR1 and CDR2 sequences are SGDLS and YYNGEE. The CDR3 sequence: CASSAGVNQPQHF. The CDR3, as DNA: TGTGCCAGCAGCGCGGGGGTCAATCAGCCCCAGCATTTT.

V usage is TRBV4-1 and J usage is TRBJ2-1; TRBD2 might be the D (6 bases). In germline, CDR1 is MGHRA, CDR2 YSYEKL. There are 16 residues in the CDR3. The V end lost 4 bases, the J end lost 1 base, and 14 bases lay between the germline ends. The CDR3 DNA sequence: TGCGCCAGCAGCCTCCGGGAGTCTCTGTCCTACAATGAGCAGTTCTTC. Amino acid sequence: CASSLRESLSYNEQFF.

CDR3 residues: CASSLGAVNNYGYTF. The DNA for the CDR3 is TGTGCCAGCAGCTTGGGCGCAGTGAATAACTATGGCTACACCTTC. This rearrangement joins TRBV5-6 to TRBJ1-2; D is uncertain. The CDR3 consists of 15 residues. V lost 0 bases and J lost 1, with 10 bases in between. Germline-derived CDR1 and CDR2 are SGHDT and YYEEEE.

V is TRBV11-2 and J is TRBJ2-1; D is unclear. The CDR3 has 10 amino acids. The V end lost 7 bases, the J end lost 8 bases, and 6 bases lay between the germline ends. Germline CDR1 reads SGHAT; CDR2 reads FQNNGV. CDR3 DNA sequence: TGTGCCAGCAAAAGCGATGAGCAGTTCTTC. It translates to CASKSDEQFF.

CDR3 in DNA: TGTGCCATCAGTGAGTCAATGCAGGGTTCTTACGAGCAGTACTTC. Translation gives CAISESMQGSYEQYF. V usage is TRBV10-3 and J usage is TRBJ2-7, with D perhaps TRBD1 (5 bases). The CDR3 totals 15 residues. Trimming removed 0 bases from V and 4 bases from J, with 13 bases in between. Per the germline V gene, CDR1 is ENHRY and CDR2 is SYGVKD.

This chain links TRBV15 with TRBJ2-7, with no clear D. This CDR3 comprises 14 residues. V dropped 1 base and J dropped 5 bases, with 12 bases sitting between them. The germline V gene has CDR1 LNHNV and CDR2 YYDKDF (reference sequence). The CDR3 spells CATSRAERAHEQYF. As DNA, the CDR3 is TGTGCCACCAGCAGAGCGGAAAGGGCCCACGAGCAGTACTTC.

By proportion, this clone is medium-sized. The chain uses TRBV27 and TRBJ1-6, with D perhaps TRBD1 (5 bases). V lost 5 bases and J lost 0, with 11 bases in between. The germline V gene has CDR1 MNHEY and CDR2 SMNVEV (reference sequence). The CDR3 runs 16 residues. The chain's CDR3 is CASSADGGSYNSPLHF. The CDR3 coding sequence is TGTGCCAGCAGTGCAGACGGGGGCTCCTATAATTCACCCCTCCACTTT.

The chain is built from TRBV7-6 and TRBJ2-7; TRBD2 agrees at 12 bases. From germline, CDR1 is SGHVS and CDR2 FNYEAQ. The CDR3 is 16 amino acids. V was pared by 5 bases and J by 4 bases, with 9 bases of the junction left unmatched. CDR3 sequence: CASSLGLAGVGYEQYF. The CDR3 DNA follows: TGTGCCAGCAGCCTGGGACTAGCGGGCGTCGGGTACGAGCAGTACTTC.

CDR3 sequence: CTGLSYNEQFF. CDR3 in DNA: TGCACCGGGCTATCCTACAATGAGCAGTTCTTC. The chain employs TRBV29-1 and TRBJ2-1, with no clear D. The CDR3 sequence is 11 residues long. CDR1 and CDR2 (germline): SQVTM, ANQGSEA.

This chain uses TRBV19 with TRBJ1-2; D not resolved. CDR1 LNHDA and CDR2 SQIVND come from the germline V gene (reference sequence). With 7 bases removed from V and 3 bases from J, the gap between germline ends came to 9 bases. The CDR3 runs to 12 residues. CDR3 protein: CASKSRDYGYTF. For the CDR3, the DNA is TGTGCCAGTAAGTCGCGGGACTATGGCTACACCTTC.